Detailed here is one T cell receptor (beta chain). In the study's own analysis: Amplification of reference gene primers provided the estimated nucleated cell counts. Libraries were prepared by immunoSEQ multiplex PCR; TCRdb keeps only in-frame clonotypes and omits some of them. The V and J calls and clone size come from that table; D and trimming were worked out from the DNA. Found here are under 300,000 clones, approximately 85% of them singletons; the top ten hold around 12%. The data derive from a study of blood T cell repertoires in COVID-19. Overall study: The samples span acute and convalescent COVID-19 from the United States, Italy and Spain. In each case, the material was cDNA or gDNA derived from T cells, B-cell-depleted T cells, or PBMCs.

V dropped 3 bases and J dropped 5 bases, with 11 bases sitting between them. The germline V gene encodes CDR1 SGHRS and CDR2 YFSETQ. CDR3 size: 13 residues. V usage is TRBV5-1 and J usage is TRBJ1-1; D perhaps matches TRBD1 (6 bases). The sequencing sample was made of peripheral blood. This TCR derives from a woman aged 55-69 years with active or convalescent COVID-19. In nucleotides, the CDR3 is TGCGCCAGCAGCTCAGGGGTTGGGACTGAAGCTTTCTTT. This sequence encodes CASSSGVGTEAFF.